These 17 T cell receptor beta chains came from one sample sequenced in a study of blood T cell repertoires in COVID-19. This table comes from immunoSEQ multiplex PCR, and its TCRdb copy is limited to in-frame clones, with some not included. The table includes some 300,000 clones, roughly 89% detected once. Sequences were obtained from PBMCs or T cells enriched from blood (not recorded which). Source of these receptors: a woman in her forties or fifties who had been exposed to COVID-19.

The sample holds many counts of this clone. The rearrangement uses TRBV4-1 and TRBJ1-1; 7 nucleotides align to TRBD1. Germline V gives CDR1 MGHRA, CDR2 YSYEKL. This CDR3 is built from 18 residues. Trimming at V came to 0 bases and at J to 8 bases, leaving 18 bases not matched to a gene. This chain's CDR3 is CASSQEGPTRSTGLEAFF. The CDR3 DNA is TGCGCCAGCAGCCAAGAGGGGCCCACCAGATCGACAGGGTTGGAAGCTTTCTTT.

In the case of this clone: The DNA is left out, because the CDR3 cannot be placed on it with certainty; the CDR3 is given as TCRdb lists it. The chain uses TRBV25-1 and TRBJ1-4; TRBD1 was called by the table and not checked on the DNA. The CDR3 is 14 residues long, counting both termini. Germline V CDR1 and CDR2: MGHDK, SYGVNS. CDR3 in amino acids: CASSVLDKAEKLFF.

This chain uses TRBV27 with TRBJ1-1, with 8 nucleotides matching TRBD1. The CDR3 is made up of 14 amino acids. CDR1 and CDR2 (germline): MNHEY, SMNVEV (reference sequence). The J segment lost 4 bases and the V segment lost 4 bases, leaving 5 bases of the junction unmatched. CDR3 nucleotides: TGTGCCAGCAGTTGGATCGACAGGGGCACTGAAGCTTTCTTT. Translated: CASSWIDRGTEAFF.

The count of this clone is one. J is TRBJ2-3 and V is TRBV13, with 7 bases fitting TRBD2. Germline CDR1 reads PRHDT; CDR2 reads FYEKMQ (reference sequence). Trimming took 1 base from V and 5 from J; bases not matched to a gene: 0. The CDR3 covers 13 residues. The CDR3 protein is CASSLERGDTQYF. The CDR3 DNA sequence: TGTGCCAGCAGCTTAGAGCGGGGAGATACGCAGTATTTT.

This clone showed up just a few times. This sequence joins TRBV19 and TRBJ1-4, with unresolved D. There are 15 residues in the CDR3. Germline V gene data show CDR1 as LNHDA and CDR2 as SQIVND (reference sequence). V lost 5 bases and J 8 bases, leaving 18 bases between the germline ends. CDR3 nucleotides: TGTGCCAGTAGTCAGTCAACGGGTGCGATGGAAAAACTGTTTTTT. This gives the protein CASSQSTGAMEKLFF.

V usage is TRBV7-2 and J usage is TRBJ2-7; the D gene is possibly TRBD2 (6 bases). The CDR3 contains 15 residues. Deletions cut 1 base from V and 2 bases from J, with 12 bases between. Germline values: CDR1 SGHTA, CDR2 FQGNSA. Here the CDR3 reads CASSLGGGSAYEQYF. The CDR3 bases are TGTGCCAGCAGCTTAGGCGGAGGGAGCGCCTACGAGCAGTACTTC.

V gene TRBV3-1 (or the pseudogene TRBV3-2) combines with J gene TRBJ1-6, with D tentatively TRBD1 (5 bases). The CDR3 length is 14 residues. V was clipped by 5 bases and J by 10 bases, with 15 bases between them. Germline values: CDR1 LGHDT, CDR2 YNNKEL (reference sequence). CDR3 protein: CASSGAGSDSPLHF. The CDR3, as DNA: TGTGCCAGCAGCGGGGCAGGGTCTGACTCACCCCTCCACTTT.

V is TRBV6-1 and J is TRBJ2-2, with 8 bases matching TRBD1. The germline CDR1 and CDR2 sequences are MNHNS and SASEGT. This CDR3 is 16 amino acids long. Trimming removed 4 bases from V and 5 bases from J; junction bases left unmatched: 9. CDR3 nucleotides: TGTGCCAGCAGTGCGGGGCAGGGGGCGAGGACCGGGGAGCTGTTTTTT. Translating gives CASSAGQGARTGELFF.

The chain couples TRBV29-1 to TRBJ2-1, with 10 bases fitting TRBD2. CDR3 length: 13 amino acids. From germline, CDR1 is SQVTM and CDR2 ANQGSEA. The junction had 8 bases not matched to a gene; V was cut back by 6 bases and J by 9 bases. The CDR3 sequence is CSVKAGGPGEQFF. The CDR3 DNA is TGCAGCGTAAAAGCGGGGGGGCCTGGTGAGCAGTTCTTC.

The chain combines TRBV4-1 with TRBJ1-3, with TRBD1 identical over 9 bases. The CDR3 sequence is 17 residues long. The junction had 8 bases not matched to a gene; V was cut back by 3 bases and J by 2 bases. Germline CDR1 is MGHRA and CDR2 is YSYEKL. The DNA of the CDR3 is TGCGCCAGCAGCCAGGGTTCACAGGGGGCGGCTGGAAACACCATATATTTT. Its protein is CASSQGSQGAAGNTIYF.

This chain links TRBV2 with TRBJ1-4, with TRBD1 matching over 9 bases. With 4 bases clipped from V and 6 bases from J, the junction kept 6 bases outside the gene matches. Germline assignment: CDR1 SNHLY and CDR2 FYNNEI. The CDR3 has 15 residues. CDR3 sequence reads: CASSATGTGHEKLFF. DNA for the CDR3: TGTGCCAGCAGTGCCACCGGGACAGGGCATGAAAAACTGTTTTTT.

This sequence joins TRBV19 and TRBJ1-1; D is undetermined. The CDR3 spans 13 residues. Trimming left V 8 bases short and J 2 bases short, with 12 bases between. From germline, CDR1 is LNHDA and CDR2 SQIVND (reference sequence). The CDR3: CASGGVINTEAFF. CDR3 nucleotide sequence: TGTGCCAGTGGAGGAGTAATAAACACTGAAGCTTTCTTT. The complete variable domain, with remaining parts taken from reference TRBV19 and TRBJ1-1, reads DGGITQSPKYLFRKEGQNVTLSCEQNLNHDAMYWYRQDPGQGLRLIYYSQIVNDFQKGDIAEGYSVSREKKESFPLTVTSAQKNPTAFYLCASGGVINTEAFFGQGTRLTVV.

A remark on this clone: One end of the junction does not line up with germline, which may come from a read error. V is TRBV19 and J is TRBJ2-7; 7 positions agree with TRBD2. This CDR3 has 14 residues. In germline, CDR1 is LNHDA, CDR2 SQIVND (reference sequence). As DNA, the CDR3 is TGTGCCAGTAGTACAACTTGGACTAGAAAGGACCTAATCTTC. Residues: CASSTTWTRKDLIF.

This clone was seen more than once but under ten times. The chain is built from TRBV7-9 and TRBJ1-2, with D possibly TRBD1 on 6 matching bases. V was cut by 2 bases and J by 7 bases, with 20 bases left in between. The CDR3 totals 16 residues. Germline-derived CDR1 and CDR2 are SEHNR and FQNEAQ (reference sequence). CDR3 amino acids: CASSLSRPGDRGGYTF. The CDR3 nucleotides read TGTGCCAGCAGCTTATCTCGGCCAGGGGATCGGGGTGGCTACACCTTC.

Here the CDR3 reads CASSSRGGLVDEQFF. The CDR3 DNA is TGTGCCAGCAGCTCTCGGGGGGGCCTAGTCGATGAGCAGTTCTTC. The gene calls are TRBV7-6 and TRBJ2-1; 8 bases line up with TRBD2. The CDR3 consists of 15 residues. V shed 4 bases and J 8 bases; nucleotides not matched to a gene: 10. Germline V gene data show CDR1 as SGHVS and CDR2 as FNYEAQ.

The chain has TRBV2 and TRBJ1-4; D ambiguous. V was cut by 3 bases and J by 7 bases, with 6 bases left in between. The CDR3 loop spans 12 amino acids. CDR1 is SNHLY, CDR2 FYNNEI, per germline. CDR3 amino acids: CASSERVEKLFF. The CDR3 region has the DNA TGTGCCAGCAGTGAGCGGGTTGAAAAACTGTTTTTT.

The genes are TRBV28 and TRBJ2-7; a possible D gene is TRBD1 (7 bases). V was trimmed by 3 bases and J by 2 bases, leaving 17 bases between them. This CDR3 is 16 amino acids long. In germline, CDR1 is MDHEN, CDR2 SYDVKM. The CDR3 bases are TGTGCCAGCAGTTTCCCAGGAGGGGGCGTACCCTACGAGCAGTACTTC. Translation gives CASSFPGGGVPYEQYF.